Shown below are 19 T cell receptor beta chains from a single sample sequenced in a study of early T cells in non-severe SARS-CoV-2 infection. TCRdb ran MiXCR on the 5' RACE reads and lists one entry per CDR3 protein. The sample gives 54,000 or so distinct CDR3 sequences, 5.5% to 6.5% of which show up once; 6.8% is in the top ten. The sample consisted of whole blood. These receptors all stem from an adult who was a healthcare worker with PCR-confirmed SARS-CoV-2 infection or an uninfected control (not recorded which).

This chain uses TRBV25-1 with TRBJ2-2, with D unclear. V lost 8 bases, J lost 3 bases, and 7 bases lay in between. This CDR3 has 12 residues. Germline V gives CDR1 MGHDK, CDR2 SYGVNS. CDR3 sequence: CASQFYTGELFF. CDR3 in DNA: TGTGCCAGCCAGTTTTACACCGGGGAGCTGTTTTTT.

The rearrangement uses TRBV12-3 or TRBV12-4 and TRBJ1-5; 9 bases are a match to TRBD1. This CDR3 has 16 amino acids. Trimming at V came to 5 bases and at J to 7 bases, leaving 12 bases not matched to a gene. CDR3 in DNA: TGTGCCAGCAGTACAGGACAGGGGCGGTCGGGACAGCCCCAGCATTTT. This sequence encodes CASSTGQGRSGQPQHF.

This clonotype was observed many times. V usage is TRBV5-4 and J usage is TRBJ1-2; 7 nucleotides align to TRBD1. The CDR3 totals 14 residues. V trimming: 5 bases; J trimming: 6 bases; junction bases outside the gene matches: 10. CDR1 is SGHNT, CDR2 YYREEE, per germline (reference sequence). The CDR3 DNA reads as TGTGCCAGCAGTCCAACGGGCCAGGGGGATGGCTACACCTTC. Protein: CASSPTGQGDGYTF.

The rearrangement links TRBV3-1 to TRBJ1-1; D remains ambiguous. Between the trimmed V and J ends, which lost 2 bases and 4 bases, there was a span of 11 bases. CDR3 length: 14 residues. Germline CDR1 is LGHDT and CDR2 is YNNKEL (reference sequence). CDR3 nucleotide sequence: TGTGCCAGCAGCCAAACCCCGGGCCTCACTGAAGCTTTCTTT. Encoded protein: CASSQTPGLTEAFF.

The chain combines TRBV12-3 or TRBV12-4 with TRBJ2-5; TRBD2 matches at 9 bases. This CDR3 has 14 amino acids. After removal of 6 bases from V and 3 bases from J, the junction contained 5 bases not matched to a gene. The CDR3 DNA is TGTGCCAGCAGACCATTAGCGGGAGAAGAGACCCAGTACTTC. This sequence encodes CASRPLAGEETQYF.

This clonotype was seen repeatedly, ten times or more. The genes are TRBV7-2 and TRBJ2-7; D may be TRBD1 or TRBD2 (6 bases each). V lost 1 base and J lost 7, with 14 bases in between. The length of the CDR3 is 14 residues. Germline CDR1 reads SGHTA; CDR2 reads FQGNSA. In nucleotides, the CDR3 is TGTGCCAGCAGCTTAGATGGGGGGCTTGTGGAGCAGTACTTC. As protein: CASSLDGGLVEQYF.

This clonotype has just a few counts. The chain is built from TRBV9 and TRBJ1-2, with D perhaps TRBD1 (6 bases). The germline V and J ends were trimmed by 0 bases and 2 bases, with 11 bases remaining between them. Germline-derived CDR1 and CDR2 are SGDLS and YYNGEE. The CDR3 covers 15 residues. DNA for the CDR3: TGTGCCAGCAGCGTAGCCAGGGACAACAACTATGGCTACACCTTC. Its translation: CASSVARDNNYGYTF.

This clonotype was seen a few times. The rearrangement uses TRBV4-3 and TRBJ2-3; 9 bases line up with TRBD2. The germline gives CDR1 LGHNA, CDR2 YSLEER. The CDR3 runs to 17 residues. Unmatched junction bases numbered 12, after V lost 4 bases and J lost 4 bases. CDR3 coding DNA: TGCGCCAGCAGCCGGTCGGTTAGCGGGGGACCCGCAGATACGCAGTATTTT. Its translation is CASSRSVSGGPADTQYF.

This clonotype was detected only a few times. The chain recombines TRBV7-9 with TRBJ2-1, with 10 bases that match TRBD2. Trimming removed 4 bases from V and 9 bases from J; junction bases left unmatched: 9. Germline assignment: CDR1 SEHNR and CDR2 FQNEAQ (reference sequence). The CDR3 runs 15 residues. DNA of the CDR3: TGTGCCAGCAGCTCCGCCGGGACTAGCGTACGTGAGCAGTTCTTC. Translated, it gives CASSSAGTSVREQFF.

This clonotype occurred a few times. V usage is TRBV5-1 and J usage is TRBJ2-3, with a weak D call TRBD1 (5 bases). The germline V and J ends were trimmed by 0 bases and 2 bases, with 7 bases remaining between them. The germline CDR1 and CDR2 sequences are SGHRS and YFSETQ. The CDR3 length is 14 residues. Written as DNA, the CDR3 is TGCGCCAGCAGCTTGGGGGGCTCCACAGATACGCAGTATTTT. This gives the protein CASSLGGSTDTQYF.

This clonotype was seen many times. J is TRBJ2-7 and V is TRBV7-6, with D perhaps TRBD1 (5 bases). The CDR3 loop spans 13 amino acids. The V and J ends lost 1 base and 3 bases respectively, with 7 bases between them. The germline V gene has CDR1 SGHVS and CDR2 FNYEAQ. The DNA for the CDR3 is TGTGCCAGCAGCTTAGGACAGCTCTACGAGCAGTACTTC. It specifies CASSLGQLYEQYF.

Turning to this clonotype: This CDR3 fails to terminate in the conserved phenylalanine or tryptophan, so it likely reflects a read error. V is TRBV5-1 and J is TRBJ2-1; D uncertain. The CDR3 is 13 amino acids. Germline lookup yields CDR1 SGHRS and CDR2 YFSETQ. V was clipped by 4 bases and J by 6 bases, with 11 bases between them. CDR3 sequence reads: CASSATNINEQFL. The CDR3 DNA reads TGCGCCAGCAGCGCCACGAATATCAATGAGCAGTTCCTC.

There are many counts of this clonotype. The chain recombines TRBV12-3 or TRBV12-4 with TRBJ1-5, with D possibly matching TRBD1 (5 bases). The CDR3 is made up of 16 amino acids. Trimming removed 3 bases at V and 6 bases at J, with 18 bases between. CDR3 coding DNA: TGTGCCAGCAGTTTCAGGGTGGGTAGGGGCGGTCAGCCCCAGCATTTT. This translates into CASSFRVGRGGQPQHF.

Many counts were recorded for this clonotype. J is TRBJ2-5 and V is TRBV6-6, with D tentatively TRBD1 (5 bases). V lost 7 bases and J lost 0, with 9 bases in between. CDR1 is MNHNY and CDR2 is SVGAGI in the germline V gene (reference sequence). CDR3 length: 13 residues. Here the CDR3 reads CASMGQNQETQYF. DNA for the CDR3: TGTGCCAGCATGGGGCAGAACCAAGAGACCCAGTACTTC.

This clonotype was detected only a few times. The V call is TRBV6-2 or TRBV6-3, the J call TRBJ2-1, with a tentative D call TRBD2 (6 bases). Germline V gene lookup returns CDR1 MNHEY and CDR2 SVGEGT. Trimming took 5 bases from V and 0 from J, leaving 11 bases between them. CDR3 length equals 15 residues. CDR3 protein: CASSNSGPSYNEQFF. DNA for the CDR3: TGTGCCAGCAGTAACAGCGGGCCCTCCTACAATGAGCAGTTCTTC.

This chain links TRBV2 with TRBJ1-1; tentatively, D is TRBD1 (6 bases). Trimming removed 11 bases from V and 3 bases from J, with 19 bases in between. This CDR3 is 14 amino acids long. The germline CDR1 and CDR2 sequences are SNHLY and FYNNEI. The CDR3 spells CAVQRGGWDTEAFF. In nucleotides, the CDR3 is TGTGCCGTTCAAAGGGGGGGCTGGGACACTGAAGCTTTCTTT. Filled out from reference TRBV2 and TRBJ1-1, the complete variable domain reads EPEVTQTPSHQVTQMGQEVILRCVPISNHLYFYWYRQILGQKVEFLVSFYNNEISEKSEIFDDQFSVERPDGSNFTLKIRSTKLEDSAMYFCAVQRGGWDTEAFFGQGTRLTVV.

The chain uses TRBV5-1 and TRBJ2-1; 11 bases are a match to TRBD2. The CDR3 sequence is 15 residues long. Trimming cost V 0 bases and J 9 bases; bases outside gene matches: 5. Germline values: CDR1 SGHRS, CDR2 YFSETQ. This CDR3 is CASSLELAGVFEQFF. The CDR3 DNA is TGCGCCAGCAGCTTGGAACTAGCGGGGGTCTTTGAGCAGTTCTTC.

In regard to this clonotype: This may arise from a read error, as a much more abundant clone is one base away. V and J are TRBV7-2 and TRBJ1-1; D may be TRBD1 (5 bases). V was shortened by 2 bases and J by 6 bases, with 13 bases between the two germline ends. The CDR3 is made up of 14 amino acids. Germline loops: CDR1 SGHTA, CDR2 FQGNSA. The CDR3 loop is CASSLSVGRAEAFF. In DNA form, the CDR3 reads TGTGCCAGCAGCTTATCAGTGGGCAGGGCTGAAGCTTTCTTT.

This clonotype was recorded at least ten times. The chain couples TRBV5-1 to TRBJ1-1, with D perhaps matching TRBD1 (5 bases). This CDR3 spans 16 amino acids. The germline gives CDR1 SGHRS, CDR2 YFSETQ. The V end lost 4 bases, the J end lost 0 bases, and 16 bases lay between the germline ends. CDR3 sequence: CASSPSTGRLNTEAFF. For the CDR3, the DNA is TGCGCCAGCAGCCCCTCTACAGGCAGATTGAACACTGAAGCTTTCTTT.